This T cell receptor beta chain was profiled in a study of blood T cell repertoires in COVID-19. Generated by immunoSEQ multiplex PCR, the TCRdb table keeps only in-frame clones and is missing some. The data hold over 350,000 clones, with around nine tenths observed a single time. This CDR3 has 12 amino acids. V lost 0 bases to trimming and J lost 7 bases, with 6 bases between them. The germline V gene has CDR1 SGHDN and CDR2 FVKESK. Participants' reported clinical history set cohort assignment. The chain is built from TRBV14 and TRBJ1-1; no firm D call. Source material: PBMCs or T cells enriched from blood (not recorded which). The receptor's source is a woman between 50 and 59 years old who had recovered from COVID-19. The CDR3 spells CASSQDQREAFF. In DNA, the CDR3 is TGTGCCAGCAGCCAAGACCAGCGTGAAGCTTTCTTT.